This T cell receptor beta chain is drawn from a study of OX40 agonist ivuxolimab in advanced cancers. Study context: Earlier anti-PD-1, anti-PD-L1 or anti-CTLA-4 therapy was permitted; over 35% had received some.

Data came from immunoSEQ multiplex PCR; TCRdb stores just in-frame clones and leaves some out. The sample carries some 80,000 clones, about 94% recorded once. The germline V gene encodes CDR1 SGHTA and CDR2 FQGNSA. CDR3 size: 14 residues. Trimming took off 5 bases at V and 2 bases at J, with 13 bases between the two ends. This TCR came from an adult with an advanced solid tumor such as melanoma, head and neck, liver or kidney cancer. The source was CD4+ or CD8+ T cells sorted from blood, collected in a trial of the OX40 agonist ivuxolimab. The chain employs TRBV7-2 and TRBJ2-7; D not resolved. The CDR3 coding sequence is TGTGCCAGCAGCCCCTATGACTCCACCTACGAGCAGTACTTC. Translated, it gives CASSPYDSTYEQYF.